This T cell receptor beta chain appears in the sequencing data of a study of T-cell memory formation after mild COVID-19 listed by TCRdb under 2021. Looking at the study overall: TCR sequence clusters from the two donors were largely donor specific. The cohort was made up of two young adult volunteers, one female and one male, who were previously healthy. In two donors, T-cell clones that expanded and contracted after mild COVID-19 were followed by sequencing TCRalpha and TCRbeta repertoires longitudinally. Beyond this particular receptor, the publication reports: Only two mild cases were covered by the study, and larger cohorts that include severe cases with pre-infection samples were considered necessary. Balanced CD4/CD8 phenotypes were observed for clones contracting from day 15 to 85, whereas a bias towards CD4+ was observed for a second wave of clones expanding from day 15 to 37. The second-wave clones that peaked on day 37 were not confirmed to be SARS-CoV-2 specific. Some responding clones were detected in pre-infection memory, which suggested that pre-existing cross-reactive memory T cells had joined the SARS-CoV-2 response. Contracting CD4+ clones were found mainly in CM and EM memory subsets, while CD8+ clones were enriched in EMRA.

Reads for this sample came from an Illumina NovaSeq 6000. Using 5'RACE with constant-segment primers, TCRalpha and TCRbeta cDNA libraries were constructed, with sample barcodes and unique molecular identifiers added in the process. RNA was extracted from every sample with Trizol reagent. Library amplification was performed in two PCR steps, and a second sample barcode and Illumina TruSeq adapters were introduced in the second step. Libraries were sequenced on an Illumina NovaSeq with 2 x 150 bp paired-end reads. In the authors' own workflow: Reads were demultiplexed and collapsed into UMI-guided consensus sequences with migec v1.2.7. Using mixcr v2.1.11, UMI consensuses were aligned to TRA and TRB V and J templates and then assembled into clonotypes. Clonotypes were classified as expanded or contracted when called significant by both edgeR and NoisET, with noise models trained on biological replicates. edgeR calls used a false discovery rate-adjusted p below 0.01 and a log2 fold-change threshold of 1. As an exploratory analysis of dynamics, max-normalized trajectories of the 1000 most abundant clonotypes were examined by PCA with hierarchical clustering. Separately sequenced CD4+ and CD8+ repertoires were used to assign a CD4 or CD8 phenotype to each responding clone. TCRdb itself trimmed the public reads at Q25 with fastp, ran MiXCR and retained productive beta chains. Every CDR3 protein is listed once, alongside the most common genes and DNA of its rows. The V and J calls follow TCRdb's processing rather than the paper's. Across this sample there are about 200,000 distinct CDR3 sequences, with 16% seen only once. The ten largest make up approximately 2.1% of the sample.

Ficoll-Paque density gradient centrifugation was the method used to isolate PBMCs. CDR1 and CDR2 were assigned from the germline V gene as SGHDN and FVKESK. The V end gives up 5 bases and the J end 13 bases, leaving 5 bases in the junction not matched to a gene. CDR3 length: 12 amino acids, cysteine to phenylalanine. Left in the record is the CDR3 DNA by itself, 36 bases read in frame from the first base. This clonotype was counted only a few times. Its binding antigen is unknown. The input lacks base qualities; no much larger clone sits a single base away. This receptor chain uses TRBV14 and TRBJ2-1; a stretch of 10 junction bases matches TRBD2. Material: PBMCs or a T cell subset sorted from them (not recorded which). This TCR derives from an adult woman who had mild COVID-19 (a few samples of this study predate the infection). The sample titles of this study are shuffled in the database, so cell type and time point are left out; the donor was told from shared clones. The nucleotides are TGTGCCAGCAGCGGATCTAGCGGGAGACAGTTCTTC. It codes for CASSGSSGRQFF.